Listed below are T cell receptor beta chains from one sample, sequenced in a study of human T cells and chemical hapten exposure. From the RACE reads, TCRdb called clonotypes with MiXCR, one entry per CDR3 protein. The sample lists 150,000 to 200,000 distinct CDR3 sequences, more than 20% seen once, with 2% to 3% in the top ten. The sample here was whole blood, taken in connection with sensitization to the hapten diphenylcyclopropenone (DPC). The receptors were gathered from a woman aged 40 to 50 with alopecia areata. Some clones in this sample may be carry-over from other donors' samples. Both conserved end residues are part of each CDR3. A D gene is named only where the DNA matches it firmly. Rows may omit the clone size; those that give it use once, few, many or a size class.

TRBD1	many	TRBV20-1	TRBJ1-3	CSAWDRDSGNTIYF	TGCAGTGCCTGGGACAGGGATTCTGGAAACACCATATATTTT
.	.	TRBV4-1	TRBJ2-1	CASSRAAGDNEQFF	TGCGCCAGCAGCCGGGCAGCCGGGGACAATGAGCAGTTCTTC
.	few	TRBV6-6	TRBJ1-3	CASKGSSGNTIYF	TGTGCCAGCAAAGGTAGCTCTGGAAACACCATATATTTT
.	.	TRBV20-1	TRBJ2-7	CSAPSLGEQYF	TGCAGTGCTCCCTCCCTGGGCGAGCAGTACTTC
.	.	TRBV28	TRBJ2-1	CASSGQREQFF	TGTGCCAGCAGTGGCCAGCGAGAGCAGTTCTTC
.	few	TRBV7-8	TRBJ2-7	CASSQGSVGGTYEQYF	TGTGCCAGCAGCCAAGGATCAGTTGGGGGAACCTACGAGCAGTACTTC
.	many	TRBV18	TRBJ2-5	CASSPVRWQSKETQYF	TGTGCCAGCTCACCAGTGCGGTGGCAGTCTAAAGAGACCCAGTACTTC
.	.	TRBV24-1	TRBJ2-1	CATTNSRHEQFF	TGTGCCACCACTAATTCGAGGCATGAGCAGTTCTTC
.	many	TRBV12-3/TRBV12-4	TRBJ1-1	CASRIGTNTEAFF	TGTGCCAGCAGAATAGGAACTAACACTGAAGCTTTCTTT
.	.	TRBV7-2	TRBJ2-3	CASSLVLGISTDTQYF	TGTGCCAGCAGCTTAGTACTCGGGATTAGCACAGATACGCAGTATTTT
TRBD2	.	TRBV6-2/TRBV6-3	TRBJ2-2	CATASGSRPLGELFF	TGTGCCACTGCTAGCGGGAGTCGGCCCCTCGGGGAGCTGTTTTTT
TRBD1	.	TRBV20-1	TRBJ2-7	CSAPTGYSEQYF	TGCAGTGCTCCGACAGGGTATTCCGAGCAGTACTTC
TRBD2	.	TRBV20-1	TRBJ2-2	CSARLAGVAGELFF	TGCAGTGCGAGACTAGCGGGGGTGGCCGGGGAGCTGTTTTTT
TRBD1	many	TRBV9	TRBJ1-1	CASSPYLDRERAFF	TGTGCCAGCAGCCCCTACCTCGACAGGGAGAGAGCTTTCTTT
.	.	TRBV9	TRBJ2-3	CASSVNVDTQYF	TGTGCCAGCAGCGTAAACGTAGATACGCAGTATTTT
TRBD1	few	TRBV7-8	TRBJ2-3	CASSIVTGGQYF	TGTGCCAGCAGCATTGTCACAGGGGGACAGTATTTT
.	few	TRBV7-2	TRBJ2-7	CASSLGVQRTYEQYF	TGTGCCAGCAGCTTAGGGGTTCAGCGAACCTACGAGCAGTACTTC
TRBD1	.	TRBV2	TRBJ2-5	CASSAGQGIDQETQYF	TGTGCCAGCAGTGCGGGACAGGGGATTGACCAAGAGACCCAGTACTTC
TRBD2	.	TRBV7-9	TRBJ2-5	CASSPTGLAGVETQYF	TGTGCCAGCAGCCCAACCGGACTAGCGGGAGTGGAGACCCAGTACTTC
.	.	TRBV7-8	TRBJ1-4	CASSPVRVRANEKLFF	TGTGCCAGCAGCCCAGTCCGGGTGCGAGCTAATGAAAAACTGTTTTTT
TRBD2	few	TRBV5-6	TRBJ2-3	CASSLLAGGPRDTQYF	TGTGCCAGCAGCTTGTTAGCGGGAGGGCCGAGAGATACGCAGTATTTT
TRBD2	few	TRBV20-1	TRBJ2-7	CSARLAVRSYEQYF	TGCAGTGCCAGACTAGCTGTTCGCTCCTACGAGCAGTACTTC
TRBD2	few	TRBV6-6	TRBJ2-3	CASRGLAGPTDTQYF	TGTGCCAGCAGGGGACTAGCGGGACCCACAGATACGCAGTATTTT
TRBD2	many	TRBV5-1	TRBJ2-3	CASSLAIAGGPDTQYF	TGCGCCAGCAGCTTGGCGATAGCGGGAGGGCCGGATACGCAGTATTTT
TRBD1	.	TRBV2	TRBJ1-4	CASSEQGATNEKLFF	TGTGCCAGCAGCGAACAGGGGGCAACTAATGAAAAACTGTTTTTT
.	.	TRBV10-3	TRBJ2-5	CATGKRDQETQYF	TGTGCCACGGGGAAAAGGGACCAAGAGACCCAGTACTTC
TRBD2	.	TRBV6-2/TRBV6-3	TRBJ2-6	CASQFTGGLPNNVLTF	TGTGCCAGCCAATTCACGGGAGGGTTACCCAACAACGTCCTGACTTTC
TRBD2	.	TRBV6-2/TRBV6-3	TRBJ2-7	CASSKLAGGPVSYEQYF	TGTGCCAGCAGCAAACTAGCGGGAGGGCCTGTGAGCTACGAGCAGTACTTC
.	many	TRBV20-1	TRBJ2-7	CSARVLGLAPSSQYF	TGCAGTGCTAGAGTCCTGGGACTGGCCCCCTCGTCGCAGTACTTC
TRBD2	.	TRBV7-2	TRBJ2-5	CASSLTGTSMETQYF	TGTGCCAGCAGCTTGACCGGGACTAGCATGGAGACCCAGTACTTC
.	few	TRBV5-1	TRBJ2-7	CASSSASTSYEQYF	TGCGCCAGCAGCTCGGCGTCCACTTCCTACGAGCAGTACTTC
TRBD1	many	TRBV12-3/TRBV12-4	TRBJ2-3	CASSQDRGADTQYF	TGTGCCAGCAGCCAAGACAGGGGCGCAGATACGCAGTATTTT
.	.	TRBV12-3/TRBV12-4	TRBJ2-6	CASISPGANVLTF	TGTGCCAGCATTTCTCCTGGGGCCAACGTCCTGACTTTC
.	few	TRBV20-1	TRBJ1-5	CSAPRGSTDQPQHF	TGCAGTGCACCTCGGGGCAGTACGGATCAGCCCCAGCATTTT
.	few	TRBV4-2	TRBJ2-7	CASSQDLAIYYEQYF	TGTGCCAGCAGCCAAGACCTAGCTATTTACTACGAGCAGTACTTC
TRBD1	few	TRBV12-3/TRBV12-4	TRBJ2-1	CASIGGRSSYNEQFF	TGTGCCAGCATAGGGGGCCGGAGCTCCTACAATGAGCAGTTCTTC
.	few	TRBV7-2	TRBJ2-7	CASGGTEQYF	TGTGCCAGCGGAGGGACCGAGCAGTACTTC
TRBD1	few	TRBV29-1	TRBJ1-1	CSVYQGAAFF	TGCAGCGTGTACCAGGGGGCGGCTTTCTTT
.	few	TRBV15	TRBJ1-3	CATSIGRPSSGNTIYF	TGTGCCACCAGCATCGGGCGTCCAAGCTCTGGAAACACCATATATTTT
TRBD2	.	TRBV10-3	TRBJ2-5	CAISDTGGRQETQYF	TGTGCCATCAGTGATACGGGGGGGCGACAAGAGACCCAGTACTTC